The clone carrying this TCR beta chain has a single count. Its antigen is currently unknown. The sample belongs to a study of graft-versus-host responses after intestinal transplantation. For the study at large: Recipients across the board were started on anti-thymocyte globulin induction, then kept on tacrolimus and steroids for 2 to 4 years.

Sequenced by immunoSEQ multiplex PCR; TCRdb stores in-frame clones only, minus some. This table has 100,000 or so clones, roughly 91% appearing once. Points from the study as a whole: GvH clones occurred in recipient marrow; some first appeared in ileum or blood. Researchers found peak circulating GvH clone levels linked to early post-transplant HvG declines.

Germline V gene data show CDR1 as SGHTA and CDR2 as FQGNSA. The CDR3 loop spans 13 amino acids. The V and J ends lost 4 bases and 3 bases respectively, with 10 bases between them. V and J are TRBV7-2 and TRBJ2-7, with D perhaps matching TRBD2 (5 bases). The receptor was isolated from a human donor who received an intestinal transplant. Here the sequenced sample was unstimulated CD8+ T cells sorted from spleen or lymph node cells, taken before intestinal transplant. The DNA for the CDR3 is TGTGCCAGCAGCTCTGGACTGAACTACGAGCAGTACTTC. It encodes CASSSGLNYEQYF.